These 31 T cell receptor beta chains came from one sample sequenced in a study of identical twins. One entry per CDR3 protein results from TCRdb running MiXCR on the 5' RACE reads. Counted here are about 240,000 distinct CDR3 sequences, 10% occurring once; the ten biggest clones make up 9% to 10%. Sequencing was carried out using memory T cells sorted from blood. The receptors originated from a man over 45 in good health.

The rearrangement uses TRBV7-2 and TRBJ2-1; D unclear. Trimming shortened V by 0 bases and J by 7 bases, and 10 bases separated the two germline ends. The germline V gene has CDR1 SGHTA and CDR2 FQGNSA. This CDR3 has 14 residues. The CDR3 bases are TGTGCCAGCAGCTTAGCGGTACAAACTAATGAGCAGTTCTTC. Residues: CASSLAVQTNEQFF.

This chain joins TRBV6-1 and TRBJ1-5, with unresolved D. The V gene's germline CDR1 is MNHNS and CDR2 SASEGT. V dropped 5 bases and J dropped 9 bases, with 14 bases sitting between them. This CDR3 contains 13 residues. CDR3 in amino acids: CASSKTPRVPQHF. In DNA form, the CDR3 reads TGTGCCAGCAGTAAGACACCGAGGGTGCCCCAGCATTTT.

This clonotype has just a few counts. The gene calls are TRBV11-2 and TRBJ1-4; D gene ambiguous. Germline loops: CDR1 SGHAT, CDR2 FQNNGV. V lost 5 bases and J lost 2, with 12 bases in between. The CDR3 extends over 15 amino acids. The chain's CDR3 is CASSPMLPTNEKLFF. CDR3 coding DNA: TGTGCCAGCAGCCCGATGCTCCCGACTAATGAAAAACTGTTTTTT.

This clonotype was counted ten times or more. The chain carries TRBV29-1 and TRBJ2-3; maybe TRBD2 (6 bases). V was cut by 6 bases and J by 1 base, with 11 bases left in between. This CDR3 region has 13 residues. From germline, CDR1 is SQVTM and CDR2 ANQGSEA. CDR3 in amino acids: CSVGPGGTDTQYF. The CDR3 region has the DNA TGCAGCGTGGGCCCGGGAGGCACAGATACGCAGTATTTT.

In its sample, this clonotype was seen many times. The rearrangement links TRBV20-1 to TRBJ2-1; perhaps TRBD2 as D (6 bases). The CDR3 spans 17 residues. Trimming pared 1 base from V and 2 bases from J, leaving 18 bases between. Germline-derived CDR1 and CDR2 are DFQATT and SNEGSKA (reference sequence). DNA of the CDR3: TGCAGTGCTAGAGGCGTAGCGGCCTTAAAAACCTACAATGAGCAGTTCTTC. It yields the protein CSARGVAALKTYNEQFF.

The V and J genes are TRBV20-1 and TRBJ2-7, with D perhaps matching TRBD1 (6 bases). The CDR3 runs 13 residues. V was trimmed by 1 base and J by 2 bases, leaving 9 bases between them. Germline-derived CDR1 and CDR2 are DFQATT and SNEGSKA (reference sequence). As DNA, the CDR3 is TGCAGTGCTAGAGTTCCAGGGGCCTACGAGCAGTACTTC. It is translated as CSARVPGAYEQYF.

This clonotype was counted only a few times. The chain has TRBV5-5 and TRBJ2-1; the D gene is possibly TRBD2 (6 bases). The CDR3 consists of 14 residues. Germline-derived CDR1 and CDR2 are SGHKS and YYEKEE (reference sequence). V was pared by 0 bases and J by 9 bases, with 13 bases between. The CDR3 protein is CASSLEGSSGEQFF. The CDR3 bases are TGTGCCAGCAGCTTGGAAGGGAGTAGCGGTGAGCAGTTCTTC.

This clonotype was counted a few times. The chain is built from TRBV7-2 and TRBJ2-7; TRBD2 aligns across 9 bases. The germline V gene has CDR1 SGHTA and CDR2 FQGNSA. The CDR3 runs 15 residues. Unmatched junction bases numbered 11, after V lost 8 bases and J lost 3 bases. Here the CDR3 DNA reads TGTGCCAGCGGCGTACGGGCTAGCGGGATCTACGAGCAGTACTTC. Its translation: CASGVRASGIYEQYF.

This clonotype was seen a handful of times. The chain couples TRBV29-1 to TRBJ1-4; perhaps TRBD1 as D (6 bases). The CDR3 loop spans 11 amino acids. Trimming took 6 bases from V and 14 from J, leaving 16 bases between them. From germline, CDR1 is SQVTM and CDR2 ANQGSEA. The CDR3 nucleotides read TGCAGCGTCGGGGTGCAGGGGAGGCTGTTTTTT. Its protein is CSVGVQGRLFF.

This clonotype was counted at least ten times. The chain couples TRBV12-3 or TRBV12-4 to TRBJ2-7; 10 bases line up with TRBD1. V shed 6 bases, J shed 0 bases, and the junction held 8 bases outside the gene matches. The CDR3 is 16 residues long. In DNA, the CDR3 is TGTGCCAGCAGCCCCGAGGGACAGGGGATCTCCTACGAGCAGTACTTC. Translating gives CASSPEGQGISYEQYF.

The table lists this clonotype with many counts. The chain has TRBV10-3 and TRBJ2-7; the match to TRBD2 covers 10 bases. The germline V gene encodes CDR1 ENHRY and CDR2 SYGVKD. The CDR3 sequence is 16 residues long. The trim removed 2 bases at V and 4 bases at J, leaving 8 bases unmatched. The CDR3 coding sequence is TGTGCCATCAGTGAGCGGGCGGCTAGCGGGAGTTACGAGCAGTACTTC. It translates to CAISERAASGSYEQYF.

This clonotype was found many times. The rearrangement joins TRBV5-1 to TRBJ2-7; 7 bases match TRBD1. After removal of 1 base from V and 3 bases from J, the junction contained 7 bases not matched to a gene. The CDR3 extends over 15 amino acids. Germline CDR1 and CDR2: SGHRS and YFSETQ. In nucleotides, the CDR3 is TGCGCCAGCAGCTTGACAGGGGCCCTCCTCTACGAGCAGTACTTC. Translating it yields CASSLTGALLYEQYF.

The rearrangement joins TRBV7-8 to TRBJ2-3; TRBD2 matches at 9 bases. The V gene end was trimmed by 5 bases and the J gene end by 4 bases; junction bases not matched to a gene: 7. The CDR3 consists of 15 residues. In germline, CDR1 is SGHVS, CDR2 FQNEAQ. The CDR3, as DNA: TGTGCCAGCAGCAGCCGGACTAGCGCGCCAGATACGCAGTATTTT. Its translation is CASSSRTSAPDTQYF.

This clonotype was counted ten times or more. CDR3 loop: CASSLPRGAQETQYF. CDR3 DNA: TGTGCCAGCAGCTTACCTCGGGGGGCCCAAGAGACCCAGTACTTC. The chain joins TRBV7-9 to TRBJ2-5, with TRBD2 as a possible D gene (7 bases). Germline CDR1 reads SEHNR; CDR2 reads FQNEAQ (reference sequence). The CDR3 loop spans 15 amino acids. Trimming cost V 2 bases and J 1 base, with 11 bases left between them.

The V call is TRBV11-3, the J call TRBJ2-1; 12 bases agree with TRBD2. Losses at the gene ends were 4 bases for V and 0 bases for J; bases not matched to a gene: 16. Germline assignment: CDR1 SGHNT and CDR2 YENEEA. The CDR3 extends over 21 amino acids. This CDR3 reads CASSSQIRGLAGRSSYNEQFF. In nucleotides, the CDR3 is TGTGCCAGCAGCTCCCAGATCCGGGGACTAGCGGGCCGCAGCTCCTACAATGAGCAGTTCTTC.

This clonotype has only a few counts. The genes are TRBV7-9 and TRBJ2-1; 9 bases fit TRBD1. The CDR3 contains 15 residues. Germline V gene lookup returns CDR1 SEHNR and CDR2 FQNEAQ (reference sequence). With 5 bases clipped from V and 9 bases from J, the junction kept 11 bases outside the gene matches. CDR3 protein: CASSLAGTGFPEQFF. DNA of the CDR3: TGTGCCAGCAGCCTCGCCGGGACAGGGTTCCCTGAGCAGTTCTTC.

This clonotype showed up many times. This chain joins TRBV29-1 and TRBJ2-3; 8 bases are a match to TRBD2. There are 14 residues in the CDR3. V shed 3 bases and J 0 bases; nucleotides not matched to a gene: 2. Germline loops: CDR1 SQVTM, CDR2 ANQGSEA. The CDR3 loop is CSVESSGSTDTQYF. The CDR3 region has the DNA TGCAGCGTTGAGTCTAGCGGGAGCACAGATACGCAGTATTTT.

The CDR3 DNA reads as TGCAGCGTTGAAGGAAAGGGATTCGATTACGAGCAGTACTTC. This codes for CSVEGKGFDYEQYF. The genes are TRBV29-1 and TRBJ2-7; D not resolved. V was pared by 1 base and J by 4 bases, with 14 bases between. Germline CDR1 is SQVTM and CDR2 is ANQGSEA. The CDR3 contains 14 residues.

V and J are TRBV5-1 and TRBJ2-7, with D hard to call. This CDR3 spans 14 amino acids. The V end was cut by 4 bases, the J end by 0 bases, with 11 bases between. The germline V gene has CDR1 SGHRS and CDR2 YFSETQ. This chain's CDR3 is CASSENSASYEQYF. The CDR3 DNA is TGCGCCAGCAGCGAAAACAGTGCCTCCTACGAGCAGTACTTC. The whole variable domain, filled in from reference TRBV5-1 and TRBJ2-7, reads KAGVTQTPRYLIKTRGQQVTLSCSPISGHRSVSWYQQTPGQGLQFLFEYFSETQRNKGNFPGRFSGRQFSNSRSEMNVSTLELGDSALYLCASSENSASYEQYFGPGTRLTVT.

Notes on this clonotype: Germline and junction disagree at one end, which may indicate a read error. This chain links TRBV2 with TRBJ2-3; a weak D match, TRBD2 (6 bases). The CDR3 consists of 10 residues. The germline CDR1 and CDR2 sequences are SNHLY and FYNNEI. The CDR3 sequence: CASSGFREDF. The CDR3 nucleotides are TGTGCCAGCAGTGGATTCAGGGAGGATTTT.

About this clonotype itself: This may be a read error, as it is one base from a much larger clone. CDR3 sequence: CASSLLHTEAFF. The CDR3 nucleotides are TGTGCCAGCAGCTTATTGCACACTGAAGCTTTCTTT. V is TRBV5-5 and J is TRBJ1-1; D call uncertain. In germline, CDR1 is SGHKS, CDR2 YYEKEE (reference sequence). The CDR3 runs 12 residues. V lost 2 bases and J 3 bases, leaving 5 bases between the germline ends.

This clonotype was seen ten or more times. The V and J genes are TRBV20-1 and TRBJ1-1, with 9 nucleotides matching TRBD1. In germline, CDR1 is DFQATT, CDR2 SNEGSKA (reference sequence). There are 18 residues in the CDR3. The junction had 18 bases not matched to a gene; V was cut back by 4 bases and J by 3 bases. The CDR3 region has the DNA TGCAGTGCTATGGCTAACCCGGGACAGGGACTCTCCTACACTGAAGCTTTCTTT. It specifies CSAMANPGQGLSYTEAFF.

At least ten counts were recorded for this clonotype. The chain employs TRBV10-3 and TRBJ2-1; TRBD1 might be the D (6 bases). This CDR3 contains 12 residues. The germline V gene has CDR1 ENHRY and CDR2 SYGVKD. Trimming shortened V by 10 bases and J by 2 bases, and 9 bases separated the two germline ends. Here the CDR3 reads CASQGTYNEQFF. In nucleotides, the CDR3 is TGTGCCAGCCAGGGGACCTACAATGAGCAGTTCTTC.

This clonotype was seen repeatedly, ten times or more. The chain employs TRBV20-1 and TRBJ1-4; a possible D gene is TRBD1 (6 bases). This CDR3 has 16 residues. V dropped 3 bases and J dropped 3 bases, with 17 bases sitting between them. Per germline, CDR1 DFQATT and CDR2 SNEGSKA (reference sequence). In nucleotides, the CDR3 is TGCAGTGCTAGCGGCCGGGGGCTGACCTCTAATGAAAAACTGTTTTTT. It yields the protein CSASGRGLTSNEKLFF.

This clonotype was observed a few times. The chain links TRBV7-2 to TRBJ2-3; no reliable D call. This CDR3 has 16 residues. Germline V gives CDR1 SGHTA, CDR2 FQGNSA. V lost 2 bases to trimming and J lost 0 bases, with 12 bases between them. In DNA, the CDR3 is TGTGCCAGCAGCTTAACGTACGTTGCTAGCACAGATACGCAGTATTTT. Encoded protein: CASSLTYVASTDTQYF. Drawing the rest from reference TRBV7-2 and TRBJ2-3, the complete variable domain is GAGVSQSPSNKVTEKGKDVELRCDPISGHTALYWYRQSLGQGLEFLIYFQGNSAPDKSGLPSDRFSAERTGGSVSTLTIQRTQQEDSAVYLCASSLTYVASTDTQYFGPGTRLTVL.

The rearrangement links TRBV3-1 to TRBJ2-1; 7 bases agree with TRBD2. The CDR3 has 13 residues. Germline CDR1 LGHDT, CDR2 YNNKEL (reference sequence). The trim removed 1 base at V and 13 bases at J, leaving 7 bases unmatched. CDR3 residues: CASSQGGGLVQFF. CDR3 sequence (DNA): TGTGCCAGCAGCCAAGGGGGGGGGTTGGTTCAGTTCTTC.

This clonotype showed up just a few times. The rearrangement joins TRBV4-3 to TRBJ2-1; no clear D gene. Germline-derived CDR1 and CDR2 are LGHNA and YSLEER. Trimming took off 0 bases at V and 6 bases at J, with 12 bases between the two ends. The CDR3 loop spans 15 amino acids. The CDR3 DNA reads TGCGCCAGCAGCCAAGAAGCGATTGGTGTCAATGAGCAGTTCTTC. Translation: CASSQEAIGVNEQFF.

This clonotype was recorded many times. The chain is built from TRBV18 and TRBJ2-3; D is possibly TRBD1 (6 bases). Per the germline V gene, CDR1 is KGHSH and CDR2 is LQKENI. The CDR3 spans 15 residues. Trimming took 1 base from V and 3 from J, leaving 11 bases between them. Here the CDR3 DNA reads TGTGCCAGCTCACCACGGGGGCCCCCGACAGATACGCAGTATTTT. Translating gives CASSPRGPPTDTQYF.

This clonotype was detected many times. This chain uses TRBV5-1 with TRBJ2-5; 10 bases map to TRBD2. CDR1 is SGHRS, CDR2 YFSETQ, per germline. This CDR3 spans 16 amino acids. Germline trimming cut 2 bases from V and 2 bases from J; bases unmatched to any gene: 6. The CDR3 is CASSFGTSDLQETQYF. The CDR3 coding sequence is TGCGCCAGCAGCTTCGGGACTAGCGACTTACAAGAGACCCAGTACTTC. The entire variable domain, with the rest obtained from reference TRBV5-1 and TRBJ2-5, is as follows: KAGVTQTPRYLIKTRGQQVTLSCSPISGHRSVSWYQQTPGQGLQFLFEYFSETQRNKGNFPGRFSGRQFSNSRSEMNVSTLELGDSALYLCASSFGTSDLQETQYFGPGTRLLVL.

There are many counts of this clonotype. The chain links TRBV5-1 to TRBJ2-1, with TRBD2 matching over 14 bases. The CDR3 length is 18 residues. J lost 7 bases, V lost 4 bases, and 13 bases had no gene match. From germline, CDR1 is SGHRS and CDR2 YFSETQ. The CDR3 coding sequence is TGCGCCAGCAGCCCCGGGACTAGCGGGAGTTTGAGGGTTAATGAGCAGTTCTTC. It is translated as CASSPGTSGSLRVNEQFF.

The chain recombines TRBV30 with TRBJ2-7; 7 positions match TRBD2. Germline lookup yields CDR1 GTSNPN and CDR2 SVGIG (reference sequence). The CDR3 has 12 residues. After removal of 7 bases from V and 5 bases from J, the junction contained 8 bases not matched to a gene. The CDR3 nucleotides are TGTGCCTCCAAAGCGGGAATGAACGAGCAGTACTTC. It codes for CASKAGMNEQYF.